The rows below give T cell receptor beta chains drawn from one sample of a study of OX40 agonist ivuxolimab in advanced cancers. Repertoires were generated with immunoSEQ multiplex PCR, while TCRdb's copy carries only in-frame clones and drops some. The data show around 94,000 clones, more than 90% seen once. The source was CD4+ or CD8+ T cells sorted from blood, collected in a trial of the OX40 agonist ivuxolimab. The origin of the receptors is an adult with an advanced solid tumor such as melanoma, head and neck, liver or kidney cancer. Each CDR3 is given with its conserved first and last residue. Fields, in order: V gene, clone size, J gene, D gene, CDR3 DNA, CDR3 protein. D genes are given only for firm matches. Clone size is not always given. Where it is, it says once, few, many or a class for expanded clones.

TRBV15	.	TRBJ2-1	TRBD1	TGTGCCACATGGGACAGGGGGGACCATGAGCAGTTCTTC	CATWDRGDHEQFF
TRBV7-2	.	TRBJ2-7	.	TGTGCCAGCAGCCCCGCGTACGAGCAGTACTTC	CASSPAYEQYF
TRBV5-1	.	TRBJ1-1	TRBD1	TGCGCCAGCAGCTTGAGACAGGGGAACACTGAAGCTTTCTTT	CASSLRQGNTEAFF
TRBV5-1	once	TRBJ2-5	.	TGCGCCAGCAGCTTCGGGGGCCCCCAAGAGACCCAGTACTTC	CASSFGGPQETQYF
TRBV15	.	TRBJ2-1	TRBD2	TGTGCCACCAGCAGAGATGGGACTAGAAATGAGCAGTTCTTC	CATSRDGTRNEQFF
TRBV19	.	TRBJ2-1	.	TGTGCCAGTAATCCAGCGGGGACATACAATGAGCAGTTCTTC	CASNPAGTYNEQFF
TRBV12-5	.	TRBJ2-3	.	TGTGCTAGTGGTTTGCCGTCCCGGAGCACAGATACGCAGTATTTT	CASGLPSRSTDTQYF
TRBV15	once	TRBJ2-5	.	TGTGCCACCAGCAGAGTTCCCACAGGGCCTGAGGAGGAGACCCAGTACTTC	CATSRVPTGPEEETQYF
TRBV11-2	.	TRBJ2-3	.	TGTGCCAGCAGCTTTAGTCTCAGTCTGTATTTT	CASSFSLSLYF
TRBV28	.	TRBJ2-7	.	TGTGCCAGCAGTATTCAACCCTACGAGCAGTACTTC	CASSIQPYEQYF
TRBV5-6	.	TRBJ1-2	.	TGTGCCAGCAGTCCTGGGGGTAACTATGGCTACACCTTC	CASSPGGNYGYTF
TRBV10-3	.	TRBJ2-7	.	TGTGCCATCAGACCACAGACAGGTGAATCCTACGAGCAGTACTTC	CAIRPQTGESYEQYF
TRBV5-6	.	TRBJ1-1	.	TGTGCCAGCAGCTTGGGGTCCTCTGAAGCTTTCTTT	CASSLGSSEAFF
TRBV4-2	.	TRBJ2-7	.	TGTGCCAGCAGCCAAGAGGCTACTAGCTCCTACGAGCAGTACTTC	CASSQEATSSYEQYF
TRBV5-8	once	TRBJ1-5	.	TGTGCCAGCAGCTTGGAGAATCAGCCCCAGCATTTT	CASSLENQPQHF
TRBV6-6	.	TRBJ2-7	.	TGTGCCAGCAGTTACAGGTTTGACGAGCAGTACTTC	CASSYRFDEQYF
TRBV4-1	.	TRBJ2-5	TRBD2	TGCGCCAGCAGCCGAAGCGGGGGCTATGGTGAGACCCAGTACTTC	CASSRSGGYGETQYF
TRBV14	.	TRBJ1-1	.	TGTGCCAGCAGCCAAGATTCTCACCGGGTAGCTTTCTTT	CASSQDSHRVAFF
TRBV6-5	once	TRBJ2-3	TRBD1	TGTGCCAGCAGTTCCACAGGGGTCAGCACAGATACGCAGTATTTT	CASSSTGVSTDTQYF
TRBV28	.	TRBJ2-7	.	TGTGCCAGCAGTTTCCCTTACTCGTGGCAGTACTTC	CASSFPYSWQYF
TRBV13	few	TRBJ1-1	.	TGTGCCAGCAGCTCACCCCCGGACGGCACCGACACTGAAGCTTTCTTT	CASSSPPDGTDTEAFF
TRBV7-2	.	TRBJ2-1	.	TGTGCCAGCAGCCCCCATTGGGATCGAAATGAGCAGTTCTTC	CASSPHWDRNEQFF
TRBV19	.	TRBJ2-7	.	TGTGCCAGTATGGCGGGCGTTGGGCCTGCCTACGAGCAGTACTTC	CASMAGVGPAYEQYF
TRBV19	.	TRBJ1-4	TRBD1	TGTGCCAGTAGTATCCCCTCGGACAGGGATGAAAAACTGTTTTTT	CASSIPSDRDEKLFF
TRBV7-9	.	TRBJ2-7	TRBD1	TGTGCCAGCAGCCACCCCGACAGGGCCTACGGGGAGCAGTACTTC	CASSHPDRAYGEQYF
TRBV29-1	.	TRBJ1-2	.	TGCAGCGTTGTAGCGGGGCCCTATGGCTACACCTTC	CSVVAGPYGYTF
TRBV9	.	TRBJ1-2	.	TGTGCCAGCATGCGAGAGGCGCTTGATGGCTACACCTTC	CASMREALDGYTF
TRBV4-1	.	TRBJ2-1	.	TGCGCCAGCAGCCAACGGGTTTCAGTAATTGAGCAGTTCTTC	CASSQRVSVIEQFF
TRBV28	once	TRBJ2-7	.	TGTGCCAGCAGCTTGGGTGGCCGGTGGAGCGAGCAGTACTTC	CASSLGGRWSEQYF
TRBV5-4	.	TRBJ2-1	.	TGTGCCAGCAGCTGGGAAGTGGGCGATGAGCAGTTCTTC	CASSWEVGDEQFF
TRBV19	.	TRBJ1-5	TRBD1	TGTGCCAGCGAGGACAGGGAGAATCAGCCCCAGCATTTT	CASEDRENQPQHF
TRBV27	.	TRBJ2-7	.	TGTGCCAGCAGTTTATCGGTCACGAGCGAGCAGTACTTC	CASSLSVTSEQYF
TRBV2	.	TRBJ1-2	.	TGTGCCAGCAGGAGAGAGGGGTTAAACTATGGCTACACCTTC	CASRREGLNYGYTF
TRBV27	.	TRBJ1-2	.	TGTGCCAGCAGTTTAGGGGGCATCTATGGCTACACCTTC	CASSLGGIYGYTF
TRBV13	.	TRBJ1-2	TRBD1	TGTGCCAGCAGCTCCGGCCTGGGACAGGGGGATCATGGCTACACCTTC	CASSSGLGQGDHGYTF
TRBV7-2	.	TRBJ2-3	TRBD2	TGTGCCAGCAGCTTAGGTGCGGGGGGGGCCACAGATACGCAGTATTTT	CASSLGAGGATDTQYF
TRBV19	.	TRBJ1-2	.	TGTGCCAGTAGTACACCTGGGGGAAGCTGGGGCTACACCTTC	CASSTPGGSWGYTF
TRBV23-1	.	TRBJ1-5	.	TGCGCCAGCAGTCGGATGGCTTATAGCAATCAGCCCCAGCATTTT	CASSRMAYSNQPQHF
TRBV9	.	TRBJ1-3	.	TGTGCCAGCAGCGCATCTCCCAGGGTCTCTGGAAACACCATATATTTT	CASSASPRVSGNTIYF
TRBV9	.	TRBJ1-5	.	TGTGCCAGCAGCGTTGAGGGGAATAGCAATCAGCCCCAGCATTTT	CASSVEGNSNQPQHF